Presented here are 5 T cell receptor beta chains from one specimen sequenced in a study of T cells in Graves' hyperthyroidism and ophthalmopathy. Researchers amplified the TCR beta CDR3 regions from RNA transcripts. During a first-round RT-PCR of the TCR CDR3, the HTBI primer set was used. TCRdb used MiXCR to reprocess the multiplex PCR reads, holding one entry per CDR3 protein. This table holds fewer than 900,000 distinct CDR3 sequences, roughly 17% found once. The sample consisted of blood. The receptors come from a man aged 18 to 29 with Graves' hyperthyroidism.

This clonotype was counted only a few times. V usage is TRBV19 and J usage is TRBJ2-1; 11 nucleotides align to TRBD2. Germline CDR1 and CDR2: LNHDA and SQIVND (reference sequence). The V and J ends lost 5 bases and 10 bases, in that order; junction bases with no gene match: 10. This CDR3 is built from 15 residues. CDR3 bases: TGTGCCAGTAGTGTCGATAGCGGGAGGGCCCGGGAGCAGTTCTTC. Protein: CASSVDSGRAREQFF.

This chain joins TRBV7-9 and TRBJ2-1, with TRBD2 matching over 9 bases. With 1 base clipped from V and 9 bases from J, the junction kept 10 bases outside the gene matches. Germline V lookup: CDR1 SEHNR, CDR2 FQNEAQ (reference sequence). The CDR3 is made up of 16 amino acids. CDR3 nucleotide sequence: TGTGCCAGCAGCTTAGTGGGTAGCGGGAGAAGCACTGAGCAGTTCTTC. It encodes CASSLVGSGRSTEQFF.

This chain joins TRBV28 and TRBJ1-3; 7 bases align to TRBD1. The CDR3 loop spans 13 amino acids. The germline V gene has CDR1 MDHEN and CDR2 SYDVKM. V lost 4 bases and J lost 7; bases outside the gene matches: 4. Here the CDR3 DNA reads TGTGCCAGCAGTTACCTACAGGGGAACACCATATATTTT. Translation gives CASSYLQGNTIYF. Full variable domain (remainder filled in from reference TRBV28 and TRBJ1-3): DVKVTQSSRYLVKRTGEKVFLECVQDMDHENMFWYRQDPGLGLRLIYFSYDVKMKEKGDIPEGYSVSREKKERFSLILESASTNQTSMYLCASSYLQGNTIYFGEGSWLTVV.

V is TRBV20-1 and J is TRBJ1-4, with D possibly being TRBD1 (6 bases). Trimming pared 0 bases from V and 8 bases from J, leaving 16 bases between. This CDR3 region has 15 residues. The germline V gene has CDR1 DFQATT and CDR2 SNEGSKA (reference sequence). Written as DNA, the CDR3 is TGCAGTGCTAGAGATGGGCAGGGGACGAGGGAAAAACTGTTTTTT. This translates into CSARDGQGTREKLFF.

This clonotype has just a few counts. The J gene is TRBJ2-2, the V gene TRBV19, with a weak D call TRBD2 (6 bases). V lost 5 bases to trimming and J lost 7 bases, with 14 bases between them. CDR3 size: 14 residues. Germline V gene sequence: CDR1 LNHDA, CDR2 SQIVND (reference sequence). Written as DNA, the CDR3 is TGTGCCAGTAGTCGGGACTGGGCCGGCGGGGAGCTGTTTTTT. Encoded protein: CASSRDWAGGELFF.